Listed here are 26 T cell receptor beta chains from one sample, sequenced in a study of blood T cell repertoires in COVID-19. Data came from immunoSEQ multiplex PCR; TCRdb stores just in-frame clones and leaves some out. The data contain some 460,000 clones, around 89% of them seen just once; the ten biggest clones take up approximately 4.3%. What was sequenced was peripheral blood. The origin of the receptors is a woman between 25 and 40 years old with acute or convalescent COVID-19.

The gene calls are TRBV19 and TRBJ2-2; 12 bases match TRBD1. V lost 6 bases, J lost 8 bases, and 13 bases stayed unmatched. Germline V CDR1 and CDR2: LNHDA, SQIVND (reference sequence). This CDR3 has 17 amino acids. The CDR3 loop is CASSAWGQGAQVGELFF. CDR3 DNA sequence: TGTGCCAGTAGCGCCTGGGGACAGGGGGCGCAAGTTGGGGAGCTGTTTTTT.

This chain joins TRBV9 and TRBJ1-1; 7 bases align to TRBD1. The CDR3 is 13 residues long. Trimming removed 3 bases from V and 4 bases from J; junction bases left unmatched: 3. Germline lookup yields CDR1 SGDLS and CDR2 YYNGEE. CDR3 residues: CASSAGQSTEAFF. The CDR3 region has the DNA TGTGCCAGCAGCGCGGGACAGTCCACTGAAGCTTTCTTT.

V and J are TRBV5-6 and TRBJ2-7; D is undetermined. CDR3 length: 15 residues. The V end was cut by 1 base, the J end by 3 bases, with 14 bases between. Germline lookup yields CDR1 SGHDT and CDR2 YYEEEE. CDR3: CASSLYPSELYEQYF. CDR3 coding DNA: TGTGCCAGCAGCTTGTACCCAAGTGAGCTCTACGAGCAGTACTTC.

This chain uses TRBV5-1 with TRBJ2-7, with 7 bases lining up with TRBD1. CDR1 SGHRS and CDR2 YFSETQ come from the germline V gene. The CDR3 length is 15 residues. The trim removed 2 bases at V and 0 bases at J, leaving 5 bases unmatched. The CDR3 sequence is CASSFDGQASYEQYF. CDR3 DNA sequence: TGCGCCAGCAGCTTCGACGGACAGGCCTCCTACGAGCAGTACTTC.

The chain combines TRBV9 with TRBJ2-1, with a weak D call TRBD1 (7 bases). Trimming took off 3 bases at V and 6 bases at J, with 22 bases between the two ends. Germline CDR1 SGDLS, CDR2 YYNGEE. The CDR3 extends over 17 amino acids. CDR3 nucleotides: TGTGCCAGCAGCGCGCCTCGGGGCGGGACAGTCCCCAATGAGCAGTTCTTC. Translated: CASSAPRGGTVPNEQFF. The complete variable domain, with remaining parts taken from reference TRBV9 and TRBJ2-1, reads DSGVTQTPKHLITATGQRVTLRCSPRSGDLSVYWYQQSLDQGLQFLIQYYNGEERAKGNILERFSAQQFPDLHSELNLSSLELGDSALYFCASSAPRGGTVPNEQFFGPGTRLTVL.

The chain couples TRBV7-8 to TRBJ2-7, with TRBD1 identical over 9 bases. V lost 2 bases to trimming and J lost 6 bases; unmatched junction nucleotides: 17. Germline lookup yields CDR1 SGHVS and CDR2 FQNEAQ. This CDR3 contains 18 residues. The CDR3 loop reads CASSLWERDRVSRVEQYF. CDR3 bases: TGTGCCAGCAGCTTATGGGAAAGGGACAGGGTGTCTCGAGTCGAGCAGTACTTC.

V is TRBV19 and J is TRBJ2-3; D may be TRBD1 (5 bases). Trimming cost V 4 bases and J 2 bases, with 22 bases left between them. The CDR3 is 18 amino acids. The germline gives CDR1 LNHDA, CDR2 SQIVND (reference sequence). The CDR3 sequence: CASSTLDSAVNPTDTQYF. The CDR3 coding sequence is TGTGCCAGTAGTACCCTCGACAGTGCTGTGAATCCCACAGATACGCAGTATTTT.

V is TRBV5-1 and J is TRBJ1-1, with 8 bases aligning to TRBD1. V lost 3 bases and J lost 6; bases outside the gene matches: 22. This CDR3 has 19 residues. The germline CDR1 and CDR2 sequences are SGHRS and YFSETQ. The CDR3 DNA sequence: TGCGCCAGCAGCTCGATACCCCCGGGACAGGCAATCACTAGGGCTGAAGCTTTCTTT. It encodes CASSSIPPGQAITRAEAFF.

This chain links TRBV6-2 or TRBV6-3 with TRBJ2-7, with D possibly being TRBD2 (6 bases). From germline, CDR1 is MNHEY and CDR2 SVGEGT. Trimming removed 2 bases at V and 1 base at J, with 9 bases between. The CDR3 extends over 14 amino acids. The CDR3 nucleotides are TGTGCCAGCAGTTACGCGGGGTCGTCCTACGAGCAGTACTTC. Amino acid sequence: CASSYAGSSYEQYF.

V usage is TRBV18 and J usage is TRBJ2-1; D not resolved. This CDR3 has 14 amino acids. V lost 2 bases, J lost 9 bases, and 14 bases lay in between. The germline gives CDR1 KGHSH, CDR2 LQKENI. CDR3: CASSPNRPGSEQFF. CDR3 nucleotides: TGTGCCAGCTCACCAAATCGACCAGGCTCTGAGCAGTTCTTC.

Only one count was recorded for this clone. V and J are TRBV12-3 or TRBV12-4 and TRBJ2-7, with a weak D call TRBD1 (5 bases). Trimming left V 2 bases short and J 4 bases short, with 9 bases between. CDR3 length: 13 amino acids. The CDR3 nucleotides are TGTGCCAGCAGTTTAACGACAGCGTACGAGCAGTACTTC. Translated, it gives CASSLTTAYEQYF.

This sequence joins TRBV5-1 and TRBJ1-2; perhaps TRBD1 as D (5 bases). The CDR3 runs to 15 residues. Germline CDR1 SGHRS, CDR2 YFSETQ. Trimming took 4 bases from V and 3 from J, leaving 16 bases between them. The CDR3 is CASSLRGGADYGYTF. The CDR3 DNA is TGCGCCAGCAGCCTCCGGGGGGGAGCTGACTATGGCTACACCTTC.

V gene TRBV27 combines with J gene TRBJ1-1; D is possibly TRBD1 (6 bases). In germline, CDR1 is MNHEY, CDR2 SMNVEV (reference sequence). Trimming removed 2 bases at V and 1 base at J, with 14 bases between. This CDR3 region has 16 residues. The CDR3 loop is CASSLTTGLGNTEAFF. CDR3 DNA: TGTGCCAGCAGTTTAACGACAGGTCTGGGGAACACTGAAGCTTTCTTT.

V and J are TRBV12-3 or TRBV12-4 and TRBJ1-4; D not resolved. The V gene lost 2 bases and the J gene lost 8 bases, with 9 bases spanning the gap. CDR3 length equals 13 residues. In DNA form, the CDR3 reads TGTGCCAGCAGTTTAAGGAGGGTCGAAAAACTGTTTTTT. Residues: CASSLRRVEKLFF.

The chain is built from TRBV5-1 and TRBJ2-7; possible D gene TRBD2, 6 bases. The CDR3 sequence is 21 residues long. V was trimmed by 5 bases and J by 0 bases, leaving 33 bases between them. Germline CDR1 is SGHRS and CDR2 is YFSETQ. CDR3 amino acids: CASRPMLGSPAGKRSSYEQYF. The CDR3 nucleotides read TGCGCCAGCAGACCCATGCTAGGGTCCCCGGCGGGGAAGAGGAGCTCCTACGAGCAGTACTTC.

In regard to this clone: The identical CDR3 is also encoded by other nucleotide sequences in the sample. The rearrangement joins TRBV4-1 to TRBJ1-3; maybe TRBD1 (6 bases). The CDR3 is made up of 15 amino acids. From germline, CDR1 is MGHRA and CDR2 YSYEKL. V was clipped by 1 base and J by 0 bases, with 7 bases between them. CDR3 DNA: TGCGCCAGCAGCCAAGTAGGGGGCTCTGGAAACACCATATATTTT. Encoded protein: CASSQVGGSGNTIYF.

CDR3 loop: CASSSGQRPDQPQHF. CDR3 nucleotide sequence: TGTGCCAGCAGCTCCGGACAACGACCCGATCAGCCCCAGCATTTT. The genes are TRBV5-5 and TRBJ1-5; the D gene is possibly TRBD1 (5 bases). There are 15 residues in the CDR3. Trimming left V 3 bases short and J 5 bases short, with 15 bases between. CDR1 is SGHKS, CDR2 YYEKEE, per germline (reference sequence).

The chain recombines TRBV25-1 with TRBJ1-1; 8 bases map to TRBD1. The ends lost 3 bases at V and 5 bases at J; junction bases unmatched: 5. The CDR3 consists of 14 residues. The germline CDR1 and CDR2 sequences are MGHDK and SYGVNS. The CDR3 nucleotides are TGTGCCAGCAGTGACAGGGGGCGATGGACTGAAGCTTTCTTT. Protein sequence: CASSDRGRWTEAFF. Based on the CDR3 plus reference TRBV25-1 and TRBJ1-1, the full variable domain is EADIYQTPRYLVIGTGKKITLECSQTMGHDKMYWYQQDPGMELHLIHYSYGVNSTEKGDLSSESTVSRIRTEHFPLTLESARPSHTSQYLCASSDRGRWTEAFFGQGTRLTVV.

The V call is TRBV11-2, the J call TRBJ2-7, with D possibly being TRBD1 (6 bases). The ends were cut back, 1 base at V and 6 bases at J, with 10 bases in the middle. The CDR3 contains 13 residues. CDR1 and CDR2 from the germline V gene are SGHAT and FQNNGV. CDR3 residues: CASSLGTGSEQYF. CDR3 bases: TGTGCCAGCAGCTTAGGCACAGGGAGCGAGCAGTACTTC.

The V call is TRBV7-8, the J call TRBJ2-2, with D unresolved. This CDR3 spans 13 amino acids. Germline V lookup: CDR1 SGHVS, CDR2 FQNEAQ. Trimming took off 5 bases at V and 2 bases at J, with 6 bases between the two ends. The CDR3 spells CASSALNTGELFF. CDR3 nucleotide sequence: TGTGCCAGCAGCGCACTTAACACCGGGGAGCTGTTTTTT.

This CDR3 reads CASSLAVAGDTQYF. Here the CDR3 DNA reads TGCGCCAGCAGCTTGGCGGTAGCGGGGGATACGCAGTATTTT. The chain carries TRBV5-1 and TRBJ2-3; 8 bases map to TRBD2. The length of the CDR3 is 14 residues. V was pared by 0 bases and J by 6 bases, with 3 bases of the junction left unmatched. Germline values: CDR1 SGHRS, CDR2 YFSETQ.

The DNA of the CDR3 is TGTGCCAGCAGCCCAGATCGGCGGGATTCACCCCTCCACTTT. It encodes CASSPDRRDSPLHF. The chain links TRBV4-2 to TRBJ1-6; D gene unclear. With 4 bases removed from V and 8 bases from J, the gap between germline ends came to 12 bases. CDR1 and CDR2 from the germline V gene are LGHNA and YNFKEQ. The CDR3 totals 14 residues.

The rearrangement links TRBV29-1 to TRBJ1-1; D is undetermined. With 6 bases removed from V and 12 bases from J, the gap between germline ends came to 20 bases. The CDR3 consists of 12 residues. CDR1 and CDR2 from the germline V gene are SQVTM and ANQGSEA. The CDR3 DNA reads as TGCAGCGTCCTAGGAGGGTACGAGGGAACTTTCTTT. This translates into CSVLGGYEGTFF.

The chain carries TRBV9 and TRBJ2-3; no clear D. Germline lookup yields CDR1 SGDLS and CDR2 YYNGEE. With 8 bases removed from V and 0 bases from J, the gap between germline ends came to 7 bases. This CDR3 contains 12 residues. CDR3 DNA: TGTGCCAGTAGCAGCAGCACAGATACGCAGTATTTT. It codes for CASSSSTDTQYF.

DNA of the CDR3: TGTGCCTGGGACCTGAGTGGTGGCTACACCTTC. Its translation is CAWDLSGGYTF. The V call is TRBV30, the J call TRBJ1-2; D remains ambiguous. Trimming left V 5 bases short and J 7 bases short, with 11 bases between. Germline values: CDR1 GTSNPN, CDR2 SVGIG (reference sequence). The CDR3 is 11 residues long. Supplemented by reference TRBV30 and TRBJ1-2, the full variable domain reads SQTIHQWPATLVQPVGSPLSLECTVEGTSNPNLYWYRQAAGRGLQLLFYSVGIGQISSEVPQNLSASRPQDRQFILSSKKLLLSDSGFYLCAWDLSGGYTFGSGTRLTVV.

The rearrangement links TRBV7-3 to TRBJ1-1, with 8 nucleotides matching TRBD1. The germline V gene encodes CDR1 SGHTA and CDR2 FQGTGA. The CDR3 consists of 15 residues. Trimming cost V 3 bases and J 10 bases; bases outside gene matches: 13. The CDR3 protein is CASSFAATDRAVAFF. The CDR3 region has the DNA TGTGCCAGCAGCTTTGCTGCGACGGACAGGGCGGTAGCTTTCTTT.